The rows below give T cell receptor beta chains drawn from one sample of a study of cytomegalovirus exposure and HLA in healthy donors. Sequenced by immunoSEQ multiplex PCR; TCRdb stores in-frame clones only, minus some. The table lists about 180,000 clones, over 65% of them singletons, with about 1.5% in the top ten. The sample consisted of PBMCs. The receptors here all came from a young man in good health and CMV-seronegative. The CDR3 runs from the conserved cysteine through the conserved F or W. A D gene is named only where the DNA matches it firmly. For some rows the clone size is stated as once, few or many, or as a class when expanded; others skip it.

>TRBD1|TRBV19|-|TRBJ1-1
CASSIEPGQGRGLDTEAFF
TGTGCCAGTAGTATCGAGCCGGGACAGGGGAGGGGATTGGACACTGAAGCTTTCTTT
>TRBD2|TRBV5-4|-|TRBJ2-1
CASSFRTSGANEQFF
TGTGCCAGCAGCTTCCGGACTAGCGGGGCCAATGAGCAGTTCTTC
>-|TRBV5-1|-|TRBJ1-4
CASSLIGGRYNEKLFF
TGCGCCAGCAGCTTGATTGGAGGGAGATATAATGAAAAACTGTTTTTT
>TRBD1|TRBV28|-|TRBJ1-4
CASRSGTVGKLFF
TGTGCCAGCCGATCCGGGACAGTAGGAAAACTGTTTTTT
>TRBD2|TRBV27|-|TRBJ2-7
CASSLSSGLAGEQYF
TGTGCCAGCAGTTTATCGTCAGGACTAGCGGGGGAGCAGTACTTC
>-|TRBV13|-|TRBJ2-7
CASSPGSLPEQYF
TGTGCCAGCAGCCCTGGGAGTCTCCCCGAGCAGTACTTC
>-|TRBV10-3|-|TRBJ2-1
CAISGSNRAAYNEQFF
TGTGCCATCAGTGGATCGAACAGGGCTGCCTACAATGAGCAGTTCTTC
>TRBD1|TRBV20-1|-|TRBJ2-7
CSAGDSYEQYF
TGCAGTGCCGGGGACAGCTACGAGCAGTACTTC
>TRBD1|TRBV15|-|TRBJ1-1
CATSSRAGGTEAFF
TGTGCCACCAGCAGCAGAGCAGGGGGCACTGAAGCTTTCTTT
>-|TRBV4-2|few|TRBJ2-5
CASSRGRARETQYF
TGTGCCAGCAGCCGAGGGCGAGCGAGGGAGACCCAGTACTTC
>-|TRBV9|few|TRBJ2-3
CASSVDTSTGIVDTQYF
TGTGCCAGCAGCGTAGACACTAGCACGGGTATCGTAGATACGCAGTATTTT